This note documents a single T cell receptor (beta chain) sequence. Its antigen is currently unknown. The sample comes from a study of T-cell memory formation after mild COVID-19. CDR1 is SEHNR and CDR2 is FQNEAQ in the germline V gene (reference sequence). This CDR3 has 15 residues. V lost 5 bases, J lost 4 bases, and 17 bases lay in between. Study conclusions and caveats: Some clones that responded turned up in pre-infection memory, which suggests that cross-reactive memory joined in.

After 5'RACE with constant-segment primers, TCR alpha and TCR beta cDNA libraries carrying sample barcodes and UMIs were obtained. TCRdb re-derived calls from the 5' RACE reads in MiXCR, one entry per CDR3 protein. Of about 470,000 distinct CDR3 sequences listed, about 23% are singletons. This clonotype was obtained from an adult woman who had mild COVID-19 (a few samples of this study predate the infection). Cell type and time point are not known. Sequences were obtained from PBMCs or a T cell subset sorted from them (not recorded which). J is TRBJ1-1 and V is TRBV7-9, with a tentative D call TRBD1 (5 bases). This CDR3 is CASSRGQGLGTEAFF. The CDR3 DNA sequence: TGTGCCAGCAGCCGTGGGCAGGGTTTGGGCACTGAAGCTTTCTTT.